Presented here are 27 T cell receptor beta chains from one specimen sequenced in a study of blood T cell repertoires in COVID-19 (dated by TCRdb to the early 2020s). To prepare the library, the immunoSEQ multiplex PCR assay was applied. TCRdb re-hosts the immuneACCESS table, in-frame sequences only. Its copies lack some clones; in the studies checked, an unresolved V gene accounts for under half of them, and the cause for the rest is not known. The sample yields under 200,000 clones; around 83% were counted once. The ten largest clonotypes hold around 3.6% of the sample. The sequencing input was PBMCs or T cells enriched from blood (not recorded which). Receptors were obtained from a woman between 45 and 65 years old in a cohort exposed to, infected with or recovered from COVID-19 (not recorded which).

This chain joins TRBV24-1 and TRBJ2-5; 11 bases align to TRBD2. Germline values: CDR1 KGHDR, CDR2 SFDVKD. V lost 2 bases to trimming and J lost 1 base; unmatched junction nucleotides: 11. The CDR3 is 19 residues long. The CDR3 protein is CATSDSGLAEGGRQETQYF. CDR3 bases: TGTGCCACCAGTGATTCGGGACTAGCGGAGGGGGGTCGCCAAGAGACCCAGTACTTC.

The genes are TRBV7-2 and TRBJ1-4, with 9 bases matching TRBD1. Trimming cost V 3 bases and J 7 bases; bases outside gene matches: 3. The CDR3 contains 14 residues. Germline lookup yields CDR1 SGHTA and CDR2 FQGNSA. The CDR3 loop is CASSLDRGSEKLFF. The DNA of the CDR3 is TGTGCCAGCAGCTTGGACAGGGGTTCTGAAAAACTGTTTTTT.

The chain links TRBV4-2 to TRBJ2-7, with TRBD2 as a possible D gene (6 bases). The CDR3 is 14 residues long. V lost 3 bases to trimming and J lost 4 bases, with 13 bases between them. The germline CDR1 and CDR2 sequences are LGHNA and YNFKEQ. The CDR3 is CASSHLGGSYEQYF. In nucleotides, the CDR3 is TGTGCCAGCAGCCATCTCGGGGGAAGTTACGAGCAGTACTTC.

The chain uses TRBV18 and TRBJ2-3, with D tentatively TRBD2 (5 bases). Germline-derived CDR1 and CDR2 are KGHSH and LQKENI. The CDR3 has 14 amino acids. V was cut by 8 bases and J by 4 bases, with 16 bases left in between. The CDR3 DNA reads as TGTGCCAGCCAGGACGGGAACGGTCCAGATACGCAGTATTTT. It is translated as CASQDGNGPDTQYF.

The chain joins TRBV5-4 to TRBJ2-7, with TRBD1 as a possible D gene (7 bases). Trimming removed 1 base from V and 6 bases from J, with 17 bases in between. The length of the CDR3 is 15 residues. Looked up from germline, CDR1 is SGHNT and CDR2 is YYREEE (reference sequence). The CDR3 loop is CASSLSYQGGVEQYF. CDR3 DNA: TGTGCCAGCAGCTTGAGTTACCAGGGGGGCGTCGAGCAGTACTTC.

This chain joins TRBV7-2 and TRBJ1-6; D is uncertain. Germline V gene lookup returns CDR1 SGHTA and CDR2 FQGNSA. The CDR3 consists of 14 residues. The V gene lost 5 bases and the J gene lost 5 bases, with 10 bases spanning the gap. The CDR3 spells CASSPAGDNSPLHF. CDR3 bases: TGTGCCAGCAGCCCAGCCGGGGATAATTCACCCCTCCACTTT. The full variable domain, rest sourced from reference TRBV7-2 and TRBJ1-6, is GAGVSQSPSNKVTEKGKDVELRCDPISGHTALYWYRQSLGQGLEFLIYFQGNSAPDKSGLPSDRFSAERTGGSVSTLTIQRTQQEDSAVYLCASSPAGDNSPLHFGNGTRLTVT.

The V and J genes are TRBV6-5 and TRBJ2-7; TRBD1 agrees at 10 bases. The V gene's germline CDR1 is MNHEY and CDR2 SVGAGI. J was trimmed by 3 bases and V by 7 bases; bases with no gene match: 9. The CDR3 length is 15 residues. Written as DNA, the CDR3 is TGTGCCAGCACCACGGGGACAGGGGCGTTCTACGAGCAGTACTTC. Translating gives CASTTGTGAFYEQYF.

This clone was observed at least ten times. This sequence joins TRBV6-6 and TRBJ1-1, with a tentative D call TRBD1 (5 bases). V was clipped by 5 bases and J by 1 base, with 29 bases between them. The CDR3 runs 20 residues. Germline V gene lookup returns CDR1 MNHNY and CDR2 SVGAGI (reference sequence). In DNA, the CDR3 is TGTGCCAGCAGTCCCGATCCTTGGGAGGGTTGGGGCATGACGAACACTGAAGCTTTCTTT. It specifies CASSPDPWEGWGMTNTEAFF.

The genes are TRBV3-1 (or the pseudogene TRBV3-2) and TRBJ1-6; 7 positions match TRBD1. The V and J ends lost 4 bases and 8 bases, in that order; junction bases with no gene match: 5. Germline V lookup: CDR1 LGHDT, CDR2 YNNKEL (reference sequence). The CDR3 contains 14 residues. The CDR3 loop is CASSRGQSHSPLHF. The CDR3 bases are TGTGCCAGCAGCCGGGGACAGAGCCATTCACCCCTCCACTTT.

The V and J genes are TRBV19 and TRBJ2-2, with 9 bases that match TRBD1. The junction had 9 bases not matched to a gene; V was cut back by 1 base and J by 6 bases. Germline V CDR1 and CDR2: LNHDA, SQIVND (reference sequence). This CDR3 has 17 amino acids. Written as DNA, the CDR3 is TGTGCCAGTAGTATAGCAGGGACAGGGCTCTATTCCGGGGAGCTGTTTTTT. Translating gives CASSIAGTGLYSGELFF.

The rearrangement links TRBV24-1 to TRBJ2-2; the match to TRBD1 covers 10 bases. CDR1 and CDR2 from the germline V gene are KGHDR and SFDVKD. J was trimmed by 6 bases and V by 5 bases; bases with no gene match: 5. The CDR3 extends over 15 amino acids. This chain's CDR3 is CATSVGTGEAGELFF. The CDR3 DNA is TGTGCCACCAGTGTTGGGACAGGGGAGGCCGGGGAGCTGTTTTTT.

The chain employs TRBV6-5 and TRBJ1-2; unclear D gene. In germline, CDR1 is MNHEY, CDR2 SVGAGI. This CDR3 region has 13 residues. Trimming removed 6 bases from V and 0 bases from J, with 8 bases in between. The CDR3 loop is CASRRSANYGYTF. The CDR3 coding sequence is TGTGCCAGCAGGCGTTCGGCTAACTATGGCTACACCTTC.

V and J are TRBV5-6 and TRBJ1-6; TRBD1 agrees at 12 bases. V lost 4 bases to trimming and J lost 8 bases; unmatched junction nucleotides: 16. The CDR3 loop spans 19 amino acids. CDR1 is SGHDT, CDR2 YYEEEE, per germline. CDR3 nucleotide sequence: TGTGCCAGCAGCCCGTTCTCCGGGACAGGGGGCGCGAGGCATTCACCCCTCCACTTT. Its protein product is CASSPFSGTGGARHSPLHF.

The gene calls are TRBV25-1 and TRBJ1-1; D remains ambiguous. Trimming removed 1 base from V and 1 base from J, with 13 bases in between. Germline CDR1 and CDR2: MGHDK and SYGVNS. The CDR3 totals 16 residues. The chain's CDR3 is CASSEFPVRWNTEAFF. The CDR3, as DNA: TGTGCCAGCAGTGAATTTCCGGTACGGTGGAACACTGAAGCTTTCTTT. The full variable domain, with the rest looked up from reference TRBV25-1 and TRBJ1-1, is EADIYQTPRYLVIGTGKKITLECSQTMGHDKMYWYQQDPGMELHLIHYSYGVNSTEKGDLSSESTVSRIRTEHFPLTLESARPSHTSQYLCASSEFPVRWNTEAFFGQGTRLTVV.

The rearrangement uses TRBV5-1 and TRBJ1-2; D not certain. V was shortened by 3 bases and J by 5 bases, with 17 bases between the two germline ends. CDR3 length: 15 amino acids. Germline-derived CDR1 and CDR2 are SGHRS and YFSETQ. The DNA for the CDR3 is TGCGCCAGCAGCTGGTCCGGAGTGTTGGGTTATGGCTACACCTTC. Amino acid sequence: CASSWSGVLGYGYTF.

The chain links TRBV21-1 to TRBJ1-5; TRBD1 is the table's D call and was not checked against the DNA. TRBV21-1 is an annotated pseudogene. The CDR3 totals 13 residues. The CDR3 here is CASRGQNNQPQHF. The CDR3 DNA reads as TGTGCCAGCAGAGGACAGAACAATCAGCCCCAGCATTTT.

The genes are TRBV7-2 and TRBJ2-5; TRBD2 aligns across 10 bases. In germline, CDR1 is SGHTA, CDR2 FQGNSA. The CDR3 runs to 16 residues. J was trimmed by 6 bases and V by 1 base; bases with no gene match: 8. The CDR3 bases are TGTGCCAGCAGCTTAGAGGCTAGCGGGGGTTTGAAGACCCAGTACTTC. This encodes CASSLEASGGLKTQYF.

The CDR3 spells CASSASEVDEKLFF. CDR3 nucleotides: TGTGCCAGCAGCGCGAGCGAAGTAGATGAAAAACTGTTTTTT. The gene calls are TRBV9 and TRBJ1-4, with no clear D. The CDR3 loop spans 14 amino acids. With 3 bases removed from V and 6 bases from J, the gap between germline ends came to 12 bases. CDR1 SGDLS and CDR2 YYNGEE come from the germline V gene.

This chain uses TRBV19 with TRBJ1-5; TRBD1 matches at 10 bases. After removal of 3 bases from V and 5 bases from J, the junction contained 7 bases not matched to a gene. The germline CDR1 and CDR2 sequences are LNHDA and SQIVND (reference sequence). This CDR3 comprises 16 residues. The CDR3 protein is CASSMVGQGSDQPQHF. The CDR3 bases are TGTGCCAGTAGTATGGTGGGACAGGGGTCCGATCAGCCCCAGCATTTT.

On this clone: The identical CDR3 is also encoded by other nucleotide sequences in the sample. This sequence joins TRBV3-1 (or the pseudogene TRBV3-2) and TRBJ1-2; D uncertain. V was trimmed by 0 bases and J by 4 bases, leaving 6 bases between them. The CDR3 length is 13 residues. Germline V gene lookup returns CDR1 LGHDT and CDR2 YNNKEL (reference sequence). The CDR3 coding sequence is TGTGCCAGCAGCCAAGACCTTCTCTATGGCTACACCTTC. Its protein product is CASSQDLLYGYTF.

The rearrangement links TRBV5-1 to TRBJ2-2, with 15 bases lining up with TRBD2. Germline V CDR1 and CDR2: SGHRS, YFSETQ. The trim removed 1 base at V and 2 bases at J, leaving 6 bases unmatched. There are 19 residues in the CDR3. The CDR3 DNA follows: TGCGCCAGCAGCTTGACCGGACTAGCGGGAGGGCCTAACACCGGGGAGCTGTTTTTT. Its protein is CASSLTGLAGGPNTGELFF.

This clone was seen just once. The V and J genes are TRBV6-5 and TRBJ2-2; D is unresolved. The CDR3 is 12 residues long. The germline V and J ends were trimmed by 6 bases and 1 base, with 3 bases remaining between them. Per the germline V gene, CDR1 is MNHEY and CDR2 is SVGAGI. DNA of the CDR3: TGTGCCAGCAGCGGGAACACCGGGGAGCTGTTTTTT. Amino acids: CASSGNTGELFF.

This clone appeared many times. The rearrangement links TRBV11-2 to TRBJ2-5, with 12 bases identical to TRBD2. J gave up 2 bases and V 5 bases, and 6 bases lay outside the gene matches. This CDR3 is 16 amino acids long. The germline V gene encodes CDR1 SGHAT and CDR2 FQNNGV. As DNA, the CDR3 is TGTGCCAGCAGCCTAGGGACTAGCGGGCCGCAAGAGACCCAGTACTTC. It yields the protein CASSLGTSGPQETQYF.

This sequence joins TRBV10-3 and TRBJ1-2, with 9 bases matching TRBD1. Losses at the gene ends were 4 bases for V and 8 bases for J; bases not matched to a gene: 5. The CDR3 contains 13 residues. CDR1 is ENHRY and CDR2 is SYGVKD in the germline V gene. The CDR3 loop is CAISGDRENGYTF. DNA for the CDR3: TGTGCCATCAGTGGGGACAGGGAGAACGGCTACACCTTC.

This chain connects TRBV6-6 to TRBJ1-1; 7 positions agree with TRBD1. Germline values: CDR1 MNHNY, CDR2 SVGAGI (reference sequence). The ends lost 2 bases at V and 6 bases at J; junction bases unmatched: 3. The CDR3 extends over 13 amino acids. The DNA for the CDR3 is TGTGCCAGCAGTTACACCGACAGGGCTGAAGCTTTCTTT. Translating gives CASSYTDRAEAFF.

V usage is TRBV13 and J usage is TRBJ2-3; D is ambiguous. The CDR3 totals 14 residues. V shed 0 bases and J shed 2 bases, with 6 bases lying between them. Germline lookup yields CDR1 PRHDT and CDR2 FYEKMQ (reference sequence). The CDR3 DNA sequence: TGTGCCAGCAGCTTAGGGGCACACACAGATACGCAGTATTTT. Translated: CASSLGAHTDTQYF.

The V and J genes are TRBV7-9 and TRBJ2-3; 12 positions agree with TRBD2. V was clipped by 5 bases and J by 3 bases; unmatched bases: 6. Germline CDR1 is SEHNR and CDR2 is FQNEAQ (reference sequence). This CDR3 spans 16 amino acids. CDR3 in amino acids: CASSPTSGSSTDTQYF. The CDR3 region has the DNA TGTGCCAGCAGCCCGACTAGCGGGAGTAGTACAGATACGCAGTATTTT.